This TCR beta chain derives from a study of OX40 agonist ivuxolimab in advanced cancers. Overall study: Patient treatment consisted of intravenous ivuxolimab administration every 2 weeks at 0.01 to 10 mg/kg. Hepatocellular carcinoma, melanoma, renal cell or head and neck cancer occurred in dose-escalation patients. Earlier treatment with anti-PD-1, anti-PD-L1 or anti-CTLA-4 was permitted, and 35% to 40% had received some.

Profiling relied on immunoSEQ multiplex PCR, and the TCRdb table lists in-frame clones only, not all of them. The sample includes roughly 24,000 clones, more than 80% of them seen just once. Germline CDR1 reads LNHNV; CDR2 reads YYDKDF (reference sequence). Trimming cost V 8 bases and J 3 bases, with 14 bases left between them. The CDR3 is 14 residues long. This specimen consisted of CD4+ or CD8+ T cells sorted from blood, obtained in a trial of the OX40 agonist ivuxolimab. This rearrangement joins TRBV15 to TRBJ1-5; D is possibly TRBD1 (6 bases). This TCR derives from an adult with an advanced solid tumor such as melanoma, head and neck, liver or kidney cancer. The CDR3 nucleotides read TGTGCCACCGAAGATCGACAGGACAATCAGCCCCAGCATTTT. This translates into CATEDRQDNQPQHF. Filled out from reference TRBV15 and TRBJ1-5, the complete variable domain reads DAMVIQNPRYQVTQFGKPVTLSCSQTLNHNVMYWYQQKSSQAPKLLFHYYDKDFNNEADTPDNFQSRRPNTSFCFLDIRSPGLGDTAMYLCATEDRQDNQPQHFGDGTRLSIL.